This T cell receptor (beta chain) was identified in a study of cytomegalovirus exposure and HLA in healthy donors. General study results and limits: Across donors, presence/absence analyses took sequencing depth to be roughly uniform. Being productive about 90% or about 30% of the time was typical of most TCR beta V segments in an earlier analysis. According to the study, 150 to 200 TCR beta chains were cytomegalovirus-associated. The authors later found TCR association rates varying by HLA locus, with DRB1 most and HLA-C fewest.

The PCR had 60 Vbeta and 13 Jbeta primers. Method: immunoSEQ multiplex PCR; TCRdb's copy keeps in-frame clones and lacks some. Altogether 75,000 to 90,000 clones are present, 70% to 85% being singletons, with the ten largest covering around 15%. This clone occurred once. As yet, its antigen is unknown. The sequence was collected from a human donor in good health. Sequenced material: PBMCs.

The CDR3 protein is CASSSILSVGELFF. The CDR3 DNA is TGTGCCAGCAGCTCCATACTTAGCGTAGGGGAGCTGTTTTTT. The rearrangement links TRBV5-4 to TRBJ2-2, with a weak D call TRBD2 (5 bases). Trimming took off 3 bases at V and 8 bases at J, with 14 bases between the two ends. Germline V gene sequence: CDR1 SGHNT, CDR2 YYREEE (reference sequence). This CDR3 comprises 14 residues.